One and the same sample provided the 2 T cell receptor beta chains below, sequenced in a study of early T cells in non-severe SARS-CoV-2 infection. TCRdb processed the 5' RACE reads anew with MiXCR; each CDR3 protein has one entry. The repertoire includes approximately 58,000 distinct CDR3 sequences, more than 10% of them detected once, and over 2% sits in the top ten. Specimen: whole blood, collected at baseline. These receptors all stem from an adult who was a healthcare worker with PCR-confirmed SARS-CoV-2 infection or an uninfected control (not recorded which).

The sample holds many counts of this clonotype. The CDR3 loop reads CAISESEREYSDEQFF. For the CDR3, the DNA is TGTGCCATCAGTGAGTCCGAGCGGGAGTATTCGGATGAGCAGTTCTTC. The genes are TRBV10-3 and TRBJ2-1, with 8 bases that match TRBD2. Looked up from germline, CDR1 is ENHRY and CDR2 is SYGVKD. V dropped 0 bases and J dropped 8; count of bases not matched to a gene: 9. This CDR3 comprises 16 residues.

The table lists this clonotype with many counts. This chain uses TRBV20-1 with TRBJ1-1; D remains ambiguous. V shed 7 bases and J shed 1 base, with 10 bases lying between them. The CDR3 has 12 amino acids. From germline, CDR1 is DFQATT and CDR2 SNEGSKA (reference sequence). In DNA form, the CDR3 reads TGCAGTGTTTCGTACCAGAACACTGAAGCTTTCTTT. It is translated as CSVSYQNTEAFF.